Sequencing of this T cell receptor (beta chain) was carried out in a study of cytomegalovirus exposure and HLA in healthy donors. The study, taken as a whole, reports: Being productive about 87% or about 30% of the time was typical of most TCR beta V segments in an earlier analysis.

Note on this clone: Antigen unknown.

CDR3 length: 16 residues. Per the germline V gene, CDR1 is LGHNA and CDR2 is YNFKEQ. V lost 0 bases and J lost 3, with 15 bases in between. Primers: 60 Vbeta forward and 13 Jbeta reverse. Sequenced by immunoSEQ multiplex PCR; TCRdb stores in-frame clones only, minus some. Of around 140,000 clones in the sample, 66% were seen once. The TCR sequence derives from a woman aged 55-70 years in good health and CMV-seronegative. Material: PBMCs. V is TRBV4-2 and J is TRBJ2-7, with D perhaps TRBD1 (6 bases). CDR3 coding DNA: TGTGCCAGCAGCCAAGAGCTACTCAGGGGAAGCTACGAGCAGTACTTC. The encoded protein is CASSQELLRGSYEQYF.